This T cell receptor (beta chain) was obtained from a study of T cell clones after liver transplantation. The data were produced by immunoSEQ multiplex PCR, yet TCRdb's version contains in-frame clones alone and is incomplete. The sample carries 95,000 to 130,000 clones, about nine tenths recorded once. The CDR3 has 15 residues. J gave up 0 bases and V 2 bases, and 3 bases lay outside the gene matches. Germline V gives CDR1 SGHAT, CDR2 FQNNGV. This rearrangement joins TRBV11-2 to TRBJ2-7; 8 positions agree with TRBD1. The receptor's source is a human patient who received a liver transplant. A subset of T cells may come from the graft donor. Sequences were derived from CD4+ T cells from blood, sampled 12 months after liver transplant. CDR3 nucleotides: TGTGCCAGCAGCTTAACAGGGGGAGACTCCTACGAGCAGTACTTC. Translating it yields CASSLTGGDSYEQYF.